This T cell receptor beta chain was observed in a study of OX40 agonist ivuxolimab in advanced cancers. Study overall: Participants, 80% to 90% male, averaged roughly 60 years of age, ranging from about 23 to 85.

Study results and limitations: Nonresponders, in some cases, also had low normalized T-cell clonal expansion.

Concerning this clone itself: Its specificity is unknown.

Assay used: immunoSEQ multiplex PCR; TCRdb lists only in-frame clones, some missing. The sample lists approximately 73,000 clones; approximately 86% were seen once. Trimming took off 6 bases at V and 5 bases at J, with 11 bases between the two ends. Germline V CDR1 and CDR2: MNHEY, SVGAGI. The CDR3 extends over 13 amino acids. The chain joins TRBV6-5 to TRBJ1-5; unclear D gene. Sequencing used CD4+ or CD8+ T cells sorted from blood, obtained in a trial of the OX40 agonist ivuxolimab. The TCR sequence derives from an adult with an advanced solid tumor such as melanoma, head and neck, liver or kidney cancer. CDR3 coding DNA: TGTGCCAGCAGGCCCTTTGCCGATCAGCCCCAGCATTTT. This gives the protein CASRPFADQPQHF.